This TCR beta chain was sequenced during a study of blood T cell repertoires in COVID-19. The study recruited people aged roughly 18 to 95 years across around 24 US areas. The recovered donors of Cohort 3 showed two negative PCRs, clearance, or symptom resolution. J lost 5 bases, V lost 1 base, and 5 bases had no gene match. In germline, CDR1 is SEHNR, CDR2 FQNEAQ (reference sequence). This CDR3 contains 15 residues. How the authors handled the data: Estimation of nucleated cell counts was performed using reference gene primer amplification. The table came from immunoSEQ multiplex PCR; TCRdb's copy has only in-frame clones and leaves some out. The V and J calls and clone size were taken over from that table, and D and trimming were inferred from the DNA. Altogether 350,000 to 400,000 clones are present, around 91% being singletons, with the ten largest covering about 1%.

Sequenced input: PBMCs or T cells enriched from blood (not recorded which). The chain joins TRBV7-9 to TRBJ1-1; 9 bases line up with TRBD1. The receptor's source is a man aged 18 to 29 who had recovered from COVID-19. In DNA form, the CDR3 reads TGTGCCAGCAGCTTAGGTGACAGGGGGAGGACTGAAGCTTTCTTT. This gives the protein CASSLGDRGRTEAFF.